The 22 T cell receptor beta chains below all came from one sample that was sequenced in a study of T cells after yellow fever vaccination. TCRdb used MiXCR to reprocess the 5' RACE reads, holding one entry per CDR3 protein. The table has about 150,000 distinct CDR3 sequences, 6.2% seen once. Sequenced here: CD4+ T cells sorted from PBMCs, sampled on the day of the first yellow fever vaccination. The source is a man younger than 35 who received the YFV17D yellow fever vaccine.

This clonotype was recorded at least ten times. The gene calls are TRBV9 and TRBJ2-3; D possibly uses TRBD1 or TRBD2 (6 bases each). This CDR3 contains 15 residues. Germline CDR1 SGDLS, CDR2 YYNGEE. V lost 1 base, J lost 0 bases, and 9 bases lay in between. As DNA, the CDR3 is TGTGCCAGCAGCGTAAGGGGGGTAAGCACAGATACGCAGTATTTT. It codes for CASSVRGVSTDTQYF.

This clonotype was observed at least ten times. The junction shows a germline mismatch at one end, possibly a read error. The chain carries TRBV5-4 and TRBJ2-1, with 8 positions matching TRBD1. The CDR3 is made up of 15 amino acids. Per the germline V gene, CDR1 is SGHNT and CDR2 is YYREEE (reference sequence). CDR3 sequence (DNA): TGTGCCAGCGGCTTTGGAGACAGGGGCTACAATGAGCAGTTCTTC. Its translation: CASGFGDRGYNEQFF. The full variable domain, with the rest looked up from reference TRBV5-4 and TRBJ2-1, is ETGVTQSPTHLIKTRGQQVTLRCSSQSGHNTVSWYQQALGQGPQFIFQYYREEENGRGNFPPRFSGLQFPNYSSELNVNALELDDSALYLCASGFGDRGYNEQFFGPGTRLTVL.

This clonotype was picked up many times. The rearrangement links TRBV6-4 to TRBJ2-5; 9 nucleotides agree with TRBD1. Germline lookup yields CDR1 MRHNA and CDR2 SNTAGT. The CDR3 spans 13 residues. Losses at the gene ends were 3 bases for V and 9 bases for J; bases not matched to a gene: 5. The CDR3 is CASSERTGVAQYF. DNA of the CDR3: TGTGCCAGCAGTGAAAGGACAGGGGTTGCCCAGTACTTC.

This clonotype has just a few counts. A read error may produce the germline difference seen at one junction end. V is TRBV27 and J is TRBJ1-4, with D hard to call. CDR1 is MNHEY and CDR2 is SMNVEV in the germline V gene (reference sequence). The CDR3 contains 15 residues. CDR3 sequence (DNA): TGCACCAGCAGTACGGCGCCGACAACTAATGAAAAACTGTTTTTT. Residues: CTSSTAPTTNEKLFF.

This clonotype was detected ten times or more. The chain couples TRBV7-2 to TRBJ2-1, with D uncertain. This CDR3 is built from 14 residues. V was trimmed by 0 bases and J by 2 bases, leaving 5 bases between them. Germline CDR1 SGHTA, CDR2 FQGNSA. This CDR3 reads CASSLARTYNEQFF. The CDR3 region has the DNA TGTGCCAGCAGCTTAGCCCGGACCTACAATGAGCAGTTCTTC.

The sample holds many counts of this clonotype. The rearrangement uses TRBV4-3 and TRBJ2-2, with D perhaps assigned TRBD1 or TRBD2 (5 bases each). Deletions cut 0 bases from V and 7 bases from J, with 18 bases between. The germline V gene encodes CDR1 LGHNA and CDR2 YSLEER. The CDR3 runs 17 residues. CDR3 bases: TGCGCCAGCAGCCAAGACCCCGCCCGGCAGGGAGTCGGGGAGCTGTTTTTT. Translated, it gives CASSQDPARQGVGELFF.

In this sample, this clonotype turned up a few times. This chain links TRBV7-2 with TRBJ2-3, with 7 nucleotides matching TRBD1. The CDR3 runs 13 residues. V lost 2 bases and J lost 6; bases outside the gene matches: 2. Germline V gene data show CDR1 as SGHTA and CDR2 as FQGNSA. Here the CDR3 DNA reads TGTGCCAGCAGCTTAAACAGGGGTGATACGCAGTATTTT. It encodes CASSLNRGDTQYF.

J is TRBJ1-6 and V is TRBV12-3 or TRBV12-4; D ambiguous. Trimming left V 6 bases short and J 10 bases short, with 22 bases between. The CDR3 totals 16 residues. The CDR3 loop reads CASSSLTAGGGSPLHF. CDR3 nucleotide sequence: TGTGCCAGCAGCTCCCTGACCGCAGGAGGAGGGTCACCCCTCCACTTT.

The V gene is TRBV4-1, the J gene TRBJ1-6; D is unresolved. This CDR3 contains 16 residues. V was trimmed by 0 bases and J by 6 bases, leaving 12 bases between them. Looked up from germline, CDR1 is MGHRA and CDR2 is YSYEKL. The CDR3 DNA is TGCGCCAGCAGCCAAGATGCAGCCAAACTTAATTCACCCCTCCACTTT. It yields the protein CASSQDAAKLNSPLHF.

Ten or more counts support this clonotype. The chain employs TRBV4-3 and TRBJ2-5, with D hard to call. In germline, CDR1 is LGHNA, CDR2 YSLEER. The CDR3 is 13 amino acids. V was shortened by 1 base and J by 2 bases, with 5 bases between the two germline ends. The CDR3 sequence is CASSQGLQETQYF. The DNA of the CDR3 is TGCGCCAGCAGCCAAGGACTGCAAGAGACCCAGTACTTC.

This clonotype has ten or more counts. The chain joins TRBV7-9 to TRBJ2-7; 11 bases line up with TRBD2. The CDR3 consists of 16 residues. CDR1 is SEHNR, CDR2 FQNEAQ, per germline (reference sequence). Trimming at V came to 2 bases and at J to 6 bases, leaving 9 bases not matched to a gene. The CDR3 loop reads CASSLWVAGGQSEQYV. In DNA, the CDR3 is TGTGCCAGCAGCTTATGGGTAGCGGGGGGGCAAAGCGAGCAGTACGTC.

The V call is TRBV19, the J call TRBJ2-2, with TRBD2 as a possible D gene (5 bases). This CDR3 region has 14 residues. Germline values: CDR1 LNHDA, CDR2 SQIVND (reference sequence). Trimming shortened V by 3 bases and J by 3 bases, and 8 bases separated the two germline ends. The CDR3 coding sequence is TGTGCCAGTAGTATTCGGGGAGACACCGGGGAGCTGTTTTTT. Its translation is CASSIRGDTGELFF.

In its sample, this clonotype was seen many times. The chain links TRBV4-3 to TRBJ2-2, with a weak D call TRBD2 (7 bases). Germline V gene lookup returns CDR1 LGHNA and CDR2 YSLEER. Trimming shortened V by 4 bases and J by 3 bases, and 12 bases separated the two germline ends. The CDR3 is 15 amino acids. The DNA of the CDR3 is TGCGCCAGCAGCCGGGGAGGGGGTGACACCGGGGAGCTGTTTTTT. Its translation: CASSRGGGDTGELFF.

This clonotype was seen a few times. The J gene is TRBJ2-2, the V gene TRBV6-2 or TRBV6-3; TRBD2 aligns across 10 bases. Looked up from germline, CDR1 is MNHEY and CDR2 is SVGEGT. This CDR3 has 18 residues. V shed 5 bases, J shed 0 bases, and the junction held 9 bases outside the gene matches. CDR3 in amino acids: CASSPGGLAGANTGELFF. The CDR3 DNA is TGTGCCAGCAGTCCCGGCGGGCTAGCGGGGGCGAACACCGGGGAGCTGTTTTTT.

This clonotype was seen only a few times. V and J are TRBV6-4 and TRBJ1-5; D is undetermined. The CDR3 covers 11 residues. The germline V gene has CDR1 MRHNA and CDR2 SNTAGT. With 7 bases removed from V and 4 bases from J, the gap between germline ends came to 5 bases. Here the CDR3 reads CASKFNQPQHF. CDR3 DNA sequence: TGTGCCAGCAAATTTAATCAGCCCCAGCATTTT.

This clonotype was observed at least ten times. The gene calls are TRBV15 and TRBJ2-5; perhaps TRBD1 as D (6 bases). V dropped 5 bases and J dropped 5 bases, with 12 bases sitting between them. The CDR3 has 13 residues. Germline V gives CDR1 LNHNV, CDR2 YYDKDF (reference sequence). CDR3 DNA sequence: TGTGCCACCAGCGTGGACAGTACGGAGACCCAGTACTTC. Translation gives CATSVDSTETQYF.

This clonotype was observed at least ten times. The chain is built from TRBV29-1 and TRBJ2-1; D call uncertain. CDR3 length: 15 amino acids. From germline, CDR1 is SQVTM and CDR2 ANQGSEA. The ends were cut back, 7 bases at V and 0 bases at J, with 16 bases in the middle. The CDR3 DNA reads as TGCAGCGCGTCTTCGGGCCAAAACTCCTACAATGAGCAGTTCTTC. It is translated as CSASSGQNSYNEQFF.

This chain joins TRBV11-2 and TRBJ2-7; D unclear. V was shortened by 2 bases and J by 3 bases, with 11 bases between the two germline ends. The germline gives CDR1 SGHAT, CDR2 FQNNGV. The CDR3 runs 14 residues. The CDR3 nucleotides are TGTGCCAGCAGCTTAAAGGCAGCTGACTACGAGCAGTACTTC. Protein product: CASSLKAADYEQYF. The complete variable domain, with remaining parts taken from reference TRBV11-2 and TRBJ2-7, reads EAGVAQSPRYKIIEKRQSVAFWCNPISGHATLYWYQQILGQGPKLLIQFQNNGVVDDSQLPKDRFSAERLKGVDSTLKIQPAKLEDSAVYLCASSLKAADYEQYFGPGTRLTVT.

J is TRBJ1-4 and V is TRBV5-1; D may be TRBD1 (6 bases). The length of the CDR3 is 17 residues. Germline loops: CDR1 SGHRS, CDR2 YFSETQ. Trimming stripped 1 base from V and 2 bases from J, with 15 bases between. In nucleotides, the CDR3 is TGCGCCAGCAGCTTGACAGGGACCGCTTTGACTAATGAAAAACTGTTTTTT. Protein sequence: CASSLTGTALTNEKLFF.

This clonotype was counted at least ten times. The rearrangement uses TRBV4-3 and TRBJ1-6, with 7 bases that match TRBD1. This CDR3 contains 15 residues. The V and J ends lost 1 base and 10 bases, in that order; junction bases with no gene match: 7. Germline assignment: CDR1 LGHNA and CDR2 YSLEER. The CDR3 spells CASSQVDRVGSPLHF. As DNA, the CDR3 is TGCGCCAGCAGCCAAGTAGACAGGGTCGGATCACCCCTCCACTTT.

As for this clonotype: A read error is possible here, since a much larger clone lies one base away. In nucleotides, the CDR3 is TGTGCCAGCAGCTTCAGGGGAAGGAATGAGCAGTTCTTC. This sequence encodes CASSFRGRNEQFF. The chain employs TRBV7-2 and TRBJ2-1; TRBD1 might be the D (6 bases). V was pared by 3 bases and J by 7 bases, with 10 bases between. Germline CDR1 SGHTA, CDR2 FQGNSA. The CDR3 sequence is 13 residues long.

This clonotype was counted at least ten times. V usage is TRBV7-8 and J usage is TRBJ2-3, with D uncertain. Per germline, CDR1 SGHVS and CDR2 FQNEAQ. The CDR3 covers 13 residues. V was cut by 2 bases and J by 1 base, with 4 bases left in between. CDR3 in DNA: TGTGCCAGCAGCTTATTTGGCACAGATACGCAGTATTTT. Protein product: CASSLFGTDTQYF.